This entry lists 8 T cell receptor beta chains sequenced from one sample in a study of blood T cell repertoires in COVID-19. Data came from immunoSEQ multiplex PCR; TCRdb stores just in-frame clones and leaves some out. The sample has about 75,000 clones; around 72% are singletons. Material for sequencing was peripheral blood. These receptors all come from a human donor with acute or convalescent COVID-19. The donor label of this sample is uncertain.

V usage is TRBV25-1 and J usage is TRBJ2-2; the match to TRBD1 covers 7 bases. Germline values: CDR1 MGHDK, CDR2 SYGVNS. This CDR3 is built from 16 residues. Trimming cost V 8 bases and J 0 bases; bases outside gene matches: 9. The CDR3 nucleotides are TGTGCCAGCCAGCCCGGGACAGCCGCGAACACCGGGGAGCTGTTTTTT. Its protein product is CASQPGTAANTGELFF.

In this sample, this clone is large. This chain joins TRBV5-1 and TRBJ1-6; TRBD1 matches at 9 bases. There are 15 residues in the CDR3. Germline CDR1 is SGHRS and CDR2 is YFSETQ. V dropped 0 bases and J dropped 8; count of bases not matched to a gene: 3. The CDR3 region has the DNA TGCGCCAGCAGCTTGGGACAGGGGGGTTATTCACCCCTCCACTTT. This sequence encodes CASSLGQGGYSPLHF.

The genes are TRBV20-1 and TRBJ2-5; TRBD1 might be the D (5 bases). Trimming removed 3 bases at V and 2 bases at J, with 10 bases between. This CDR3 is 13 amino acids long. Germline CDR1 is DFQATT and CDR2 is SNEGSKA (reference sequence). CDR3 region: CSASRTQQETQYF. DNA of the CDR3: TGCAGTGCTAGTAGGACACAACAAGAGACCCAGTACTTC.

The chain recombines TRBV5-1 with TRBJ1-1; 9 positions match TRBD1. The CDR3 covers 15 residues. V was clipped by 3 bases and J by 6 bases; unmatched bases: 9. CDR1 is SGHRS and CDR2 is YFSETQ in the germline V gene. Here the CDR3 reads CASSSVDRGFAEAFF. The DNA for the CDR3 is TGCGCCAGCAGCTCGGTAGACAGGGGGTTCGCTGAAGCTTTCTTT. Full variable domain (missing parts from reference TRBV5-1 and TRBJ1-1): KAGVTQTPRYLIKTRGQQVTLSCSPISGHRSVSWYQQTPGQGLQFLFEYFSETQRNKGNFPGRFSGRQFSNSRSEMNVSTLELGDSALYLCASSSVDRGFAEAFFGQGTRLTVV.

The chain is built from TRBV30 and TRBJ1-5, with D perhaps TRBD1 (5 bases). Germline loops: CDR1 GTSNPN, CDR2 SVGIG (reference sequence). V was trimmed by 3 bases and J by 3 bases, leaving 9 bases between them. This CDR3 region has 13 residues. CDR3 protein: CAWSTGDNQPQHF. The CDR3, as DNA: TGTGCCTGGAGCACGGGGGACAATCAGCCCCAGCATTTT.

This chain uses TRBV5-1 with TRBJ2-5; TRBD1 matches at 7 bases. V was clipped by 4 bases and J by 3 bases; unmatched bases: 9. The CDR3 spans 15 residues. Looked up from germline, CDR1 is SGHRS and CDR2 is YFSETQ. In nucleotides, the CDR3 is TGCGCCAGCAGCCTCACCACAGGGGCAAAAGAGACCCAGTACTTC. Its protein product is CASSLTTGAKETQYF.

The CDR3 region is CASSSMRQTEAFF. As DNA, the CDR3 is TGTGCCAGCAGCTCTATGAGGCAGACTGAAGCTTTCTTT. The chain employs TRBV7-2 and TRBJ1-1; unclear D gene. This CDR3 has 13 residues. V shed 4 bases and J shed 5 bases, with 11 bases lying between them. Per germline, CDR1 SGHTA and CDR2 FQGNSA.

This clone has more than one count but fewer than ten. The rearrangement uses TRBV28 and TRBJ1-6; no clear D. Germline V gene data show CDR1 as MDHEN and CDR2 as SYDVKM. This CDR3 comprises 16 residues. V shed 4 bases and J shed 7 bases, with 17 bases lying between them. The CDR3 DNA is TGTGCCAGCAGTTCCCTGACTCGGGGAGACAATTCACCCCTCCACTTT. It translates to CASSSLTRGDNSPLHF.